Reported below is one T cell receptor beta chain. The naive CD8 population came from CD45RO-negative cells selected for CCR7, without terminally differentiated effector memory CD45RA+ cells. The data stem from a study of shared clonotypes between healthy human individuals. Study at large: Plates per donor: three CD4 naive, three CD4 memory, two CD8 naive, one CD8 memory.

The assay was immunoSEQ multiplex PCR, and TCRdb's table has in-frame clones only and misses some. Of 550,000 to 650,000 clones listed, approximately 96% are singletons. Germline assignment: CDR1 MDHEN and CDR2 SYDVKM. The CDR3 totals 14 residues. V shed 2 bases and J shed 4 bases, with 11 bases lying between them. This receptor was obtained from a woman aged 25 to 45 in good health. The sequenced sample was naive CD8+ T cells sorted from blood. This chain joins TRBV28 and TRBJ1-2, with a possible D match to TRBD1 (5 bases). Here the CDR3 reads CASSLRSGFYGYTF. Written as DNA, the CDR3 is TGTGCCAGCAGTTTACGGTCAGGGTTCTATGGCTACACCTTC.